A single T cell receptor beta chain is shown here with its context. The antigen remains unidentified. The germline V gene encodes CDR1 LNHDA and CDR2 SQIVND (reference sequence). This CDR3 is built from 14 residues. Germline trimming cut 1 base from V and 2 bases from J; bases unmatched to any gene: 2. Scientists made TCR beta libraries using quantitative 5'-RACE with molecular barcodes. One entry per CDR3 protein results from TCRdb running MiXCR on the 5' RACE reads. The table includes under 250,000 distinct CDR3 sequences, 6% to 8.5% detected once. These data belong to a study of CD8 T cells in ankylosing spondylitis. Whole-study findings and limits: Reactive arthritis synovial fluid and blood were previously reported to contain some motif variants. There was a TCR beta motif, made of 7 or 8 highly homologous variants, that appeared characteristic of ankylosing spondylitis blood. Researchers reportedly found disease-linked clones significantly enriched in matched ankylosing spondylitis synovial fluid. A CD8+ phenotype characterized the disease-linked clones, which were relatively rare in peripheral blood.

This sequence originates from a male donor with ankylosing spondylitis. The source material was blood, either unsorted or a sorted T cell fraction (not recorded which). The chain couples TRBV19 to TRBJ2-7; 7 bases match TRBD2. The CDR3 nucleotides read TGTGCCAGTAGTATAGGGCGGGGGACCTACGAGCAGTACTTC. Translated: CASSIGRGTYEQYF. Full variable domain (rest looked up from reference TRBV19 and TRBJ2-7): DGGITQSPKYLFRKEGQNVTLSCEQNLNHDAMYWYRQDPGQGLRLIYYSQIVNDFQKGDIAEGYSVSREKKESFPLTVTSAQKNPTAFYLCASSIGRGTYEQYFGPGTRLTVT.